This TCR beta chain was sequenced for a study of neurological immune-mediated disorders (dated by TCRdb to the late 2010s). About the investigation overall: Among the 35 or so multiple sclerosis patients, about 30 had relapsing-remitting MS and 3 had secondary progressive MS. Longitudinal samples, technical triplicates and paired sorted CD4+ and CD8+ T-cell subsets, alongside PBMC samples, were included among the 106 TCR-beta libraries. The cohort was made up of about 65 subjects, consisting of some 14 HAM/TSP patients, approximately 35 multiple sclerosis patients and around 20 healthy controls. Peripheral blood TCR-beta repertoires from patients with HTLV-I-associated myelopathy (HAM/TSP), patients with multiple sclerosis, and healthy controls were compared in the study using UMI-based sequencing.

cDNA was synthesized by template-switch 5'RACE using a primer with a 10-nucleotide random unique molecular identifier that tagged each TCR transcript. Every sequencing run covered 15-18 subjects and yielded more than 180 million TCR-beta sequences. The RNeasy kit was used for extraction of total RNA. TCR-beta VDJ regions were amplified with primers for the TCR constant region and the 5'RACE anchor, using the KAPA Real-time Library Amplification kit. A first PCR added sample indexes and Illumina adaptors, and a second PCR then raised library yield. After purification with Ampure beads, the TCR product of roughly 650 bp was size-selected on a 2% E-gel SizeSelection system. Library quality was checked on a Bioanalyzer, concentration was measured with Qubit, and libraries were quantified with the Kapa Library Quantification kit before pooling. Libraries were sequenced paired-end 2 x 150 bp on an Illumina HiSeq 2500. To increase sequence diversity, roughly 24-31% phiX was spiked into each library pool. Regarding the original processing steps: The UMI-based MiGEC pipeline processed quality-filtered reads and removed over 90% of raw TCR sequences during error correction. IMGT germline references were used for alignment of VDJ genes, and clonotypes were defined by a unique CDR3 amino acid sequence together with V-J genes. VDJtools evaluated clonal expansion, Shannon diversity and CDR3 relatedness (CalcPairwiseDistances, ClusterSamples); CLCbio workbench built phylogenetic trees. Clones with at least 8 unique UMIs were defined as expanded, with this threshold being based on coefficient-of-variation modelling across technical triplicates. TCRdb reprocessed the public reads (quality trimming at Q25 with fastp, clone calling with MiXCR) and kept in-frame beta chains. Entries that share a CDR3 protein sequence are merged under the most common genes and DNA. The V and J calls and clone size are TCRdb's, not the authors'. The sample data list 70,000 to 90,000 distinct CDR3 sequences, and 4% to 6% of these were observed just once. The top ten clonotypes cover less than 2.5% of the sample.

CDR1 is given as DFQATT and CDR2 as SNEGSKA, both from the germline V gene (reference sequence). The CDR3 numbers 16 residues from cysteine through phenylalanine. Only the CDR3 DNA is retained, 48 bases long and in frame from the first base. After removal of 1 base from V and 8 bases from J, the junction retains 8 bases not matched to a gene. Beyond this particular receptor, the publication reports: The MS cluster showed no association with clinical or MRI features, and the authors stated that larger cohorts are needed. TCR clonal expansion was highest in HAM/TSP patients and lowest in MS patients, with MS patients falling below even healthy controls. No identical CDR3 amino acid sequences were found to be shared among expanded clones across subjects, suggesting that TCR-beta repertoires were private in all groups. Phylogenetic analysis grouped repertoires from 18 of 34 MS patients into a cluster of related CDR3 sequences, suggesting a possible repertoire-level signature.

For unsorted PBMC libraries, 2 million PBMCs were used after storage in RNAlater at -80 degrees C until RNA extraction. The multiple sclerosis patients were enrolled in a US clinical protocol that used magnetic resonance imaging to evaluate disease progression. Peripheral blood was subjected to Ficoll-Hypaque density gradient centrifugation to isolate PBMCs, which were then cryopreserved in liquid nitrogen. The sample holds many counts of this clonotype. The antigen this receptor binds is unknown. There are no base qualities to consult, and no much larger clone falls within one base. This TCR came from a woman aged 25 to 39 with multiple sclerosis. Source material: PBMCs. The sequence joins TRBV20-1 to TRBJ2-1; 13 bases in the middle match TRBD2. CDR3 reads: CSARGLAGGPGDEQFF. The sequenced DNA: TGCAGTGCTAGAGGACTAGCGGGAGGCCCCGGAGATGAGCAGTTCTTC.